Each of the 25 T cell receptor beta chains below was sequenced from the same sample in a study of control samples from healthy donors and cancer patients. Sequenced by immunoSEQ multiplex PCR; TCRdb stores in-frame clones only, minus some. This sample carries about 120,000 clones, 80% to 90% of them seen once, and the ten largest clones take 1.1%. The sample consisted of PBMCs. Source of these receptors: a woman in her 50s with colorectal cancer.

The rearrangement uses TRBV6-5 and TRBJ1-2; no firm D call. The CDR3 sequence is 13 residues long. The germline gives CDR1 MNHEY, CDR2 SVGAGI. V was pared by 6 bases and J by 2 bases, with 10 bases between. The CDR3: CASRVTENYGYTF. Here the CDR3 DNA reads TGTGCCAGCAGGGTCACAGAAAACTATGGCTACACCTTC.

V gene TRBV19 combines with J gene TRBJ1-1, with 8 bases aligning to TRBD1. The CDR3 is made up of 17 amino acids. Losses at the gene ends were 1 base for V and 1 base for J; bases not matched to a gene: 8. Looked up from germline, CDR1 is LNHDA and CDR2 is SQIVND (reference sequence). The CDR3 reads CASSIGQGSVKNTEAFF. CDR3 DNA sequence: TGTGCCAGTAGTATAGGACAGGGGTCGGTCAAGAACACTGAAGCTTTCTTT.

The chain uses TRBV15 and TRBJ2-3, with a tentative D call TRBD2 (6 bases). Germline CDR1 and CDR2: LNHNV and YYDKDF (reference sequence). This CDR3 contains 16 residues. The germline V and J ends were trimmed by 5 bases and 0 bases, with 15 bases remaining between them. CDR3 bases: TGTGCCACCAGCGACCGCCGGAGGGCTAGCACAGATACGCAGTATTTT. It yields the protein CATSDRRRASTDTQYF.

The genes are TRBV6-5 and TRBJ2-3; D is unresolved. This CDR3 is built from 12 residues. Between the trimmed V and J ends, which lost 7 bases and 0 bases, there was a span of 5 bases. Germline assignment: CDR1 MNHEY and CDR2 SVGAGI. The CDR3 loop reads CASTGSTDTQYF. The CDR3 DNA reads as TGTGCCAGCACAGGTAGCACAGATACGCAGTATTTT.

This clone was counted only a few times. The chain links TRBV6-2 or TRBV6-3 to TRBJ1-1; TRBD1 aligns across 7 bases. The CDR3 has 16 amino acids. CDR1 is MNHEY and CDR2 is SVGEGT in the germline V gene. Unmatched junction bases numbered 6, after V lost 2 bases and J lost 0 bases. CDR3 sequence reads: CASSYRITGVNTEAFF. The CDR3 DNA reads TGTGCCAGCAGTTACCGGATAACAGGGGTGAACACTGAAGCTTTCTTT.

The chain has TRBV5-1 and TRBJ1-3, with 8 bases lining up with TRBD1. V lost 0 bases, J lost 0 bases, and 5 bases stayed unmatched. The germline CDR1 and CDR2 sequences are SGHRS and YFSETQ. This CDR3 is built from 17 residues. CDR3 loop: CASSLAPGGNSGNTIYF. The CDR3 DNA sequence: TGCGCCAGCAGCTTGGCCCCAGGGGGCAACTCTGGAAACACCATATATTTT.

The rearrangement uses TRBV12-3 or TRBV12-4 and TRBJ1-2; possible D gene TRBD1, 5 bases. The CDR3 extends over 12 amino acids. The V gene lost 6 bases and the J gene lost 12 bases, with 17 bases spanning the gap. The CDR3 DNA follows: TGTGCCAGCAGCGGTGGGGCGGGGTACCACACCTTC. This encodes CASSGGAGYHTF.

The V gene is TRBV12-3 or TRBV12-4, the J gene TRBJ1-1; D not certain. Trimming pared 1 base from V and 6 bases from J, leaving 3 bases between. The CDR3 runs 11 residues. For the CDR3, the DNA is TGTGCCAGCAGTTTAGGGGCTGAAGCTTTCTTT. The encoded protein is CASSLGAEAFF.

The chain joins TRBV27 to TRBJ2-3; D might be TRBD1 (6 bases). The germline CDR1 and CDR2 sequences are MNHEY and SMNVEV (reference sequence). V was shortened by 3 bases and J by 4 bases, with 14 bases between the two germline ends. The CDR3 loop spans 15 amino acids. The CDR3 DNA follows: TGTGCCAGCAGTTTTCGGCAGGGGTTCGCAGATACGCAGTATTTT. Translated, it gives CASSFRQGFADTQYF.

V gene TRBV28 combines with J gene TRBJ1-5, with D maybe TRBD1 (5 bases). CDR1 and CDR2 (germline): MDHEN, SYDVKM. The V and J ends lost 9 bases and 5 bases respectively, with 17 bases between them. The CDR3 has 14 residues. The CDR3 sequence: CASEDPRGDQPQHF. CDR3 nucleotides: TGTGCCAGTGAAGACCCACGGGGGGATCAGCCCCAGCATTTT.

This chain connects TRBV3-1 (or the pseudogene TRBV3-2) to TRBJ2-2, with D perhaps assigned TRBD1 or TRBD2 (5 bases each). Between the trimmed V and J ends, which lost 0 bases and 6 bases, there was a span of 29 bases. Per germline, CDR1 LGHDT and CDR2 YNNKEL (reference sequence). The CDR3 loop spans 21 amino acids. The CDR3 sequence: CASSQDFGKGRKGPSAGELFF. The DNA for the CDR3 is TGTGCCAGCAGCCAAGATTTCGGTAAGGGGCGTAAGGGACCATCGGCCGGGGAGCTGTTTTTT.

Here the CDR3 reads CASSYGPGYTF. In DNA, the CDR3 is TGTGCCAGCAGCTACGGACCGGGCTACACCTTC. The genes are TRBV5-5 and TRBJ1-2; no reliable D call. This CDR3 is built from 11 residues. Germline V gives CDR1 SGHKS, CDR2 YYEKEE (reference sequence). Deletions cut 3 bases from V and 8 bases from J, with 8 bases between. Supplemented by reference TRBV5-5 and TRBJ1-2, the full variable domain reads DAGVTQSPTHLIKTRGQQVTLRCSPISGHKSVSWYQQVLGQGPQFIFQYYEKEERGRGNFPDRFSARQFPNYSSELNVNALLLGDSALYLCASSYGPGYTFGSGTRLTVV.

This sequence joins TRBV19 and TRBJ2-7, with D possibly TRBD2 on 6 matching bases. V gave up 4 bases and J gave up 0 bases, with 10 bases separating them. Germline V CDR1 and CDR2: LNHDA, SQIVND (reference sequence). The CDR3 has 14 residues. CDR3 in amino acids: CASSKDYNSYEQYF. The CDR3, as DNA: TGTGCCAGTAGTAAGGACTACAACTCCTACGAGCAGTACTTC.

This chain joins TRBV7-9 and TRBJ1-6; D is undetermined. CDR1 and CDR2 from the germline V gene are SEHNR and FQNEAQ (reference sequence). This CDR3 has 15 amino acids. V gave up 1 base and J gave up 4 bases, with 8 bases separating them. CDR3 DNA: TGTGCCAGCAGCTTAGATGCGGGGTATAATTCACCCCTCCACTTT. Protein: CASSLDAGYNSPLHF.

The CDR3 region has the DNA TGTGCCAGCAGCTTGGTAGCGGGGGGCGGGGAGTTCTTC. The encoded protein is CASSLVAGGGEFF. The J gene is TRBJ2-1, the V gene TRBV5-6; 10 bases line up with TRBD2. Looked up from germline, CDR1 is SGHDT and CDR2 is YYEEEE. J gave up 14 bases and V 0 bases, and 5 bases lay outside the gene matches. The CDR3 extends over 13 amino acids.

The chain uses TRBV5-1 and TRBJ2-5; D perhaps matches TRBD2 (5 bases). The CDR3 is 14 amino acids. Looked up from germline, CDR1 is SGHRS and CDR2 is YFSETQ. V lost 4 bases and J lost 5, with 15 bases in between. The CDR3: CASSPGGPVETQYF. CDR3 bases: TGCGCCAGCAGCCCCGGCGGGCCGGTGGAGACCCAGTACTTC. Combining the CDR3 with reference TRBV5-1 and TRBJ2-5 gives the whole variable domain KAGVTQTPRYLIKTRGQQVTLSCSPISGHRSVSWYQQTPGQGLQFLFEYFSETQRNKGNFPGRFSGRQFSNSRSEMNVSTLELGDSALYLCASSPGGPVETQYFGPGTRLLVL.

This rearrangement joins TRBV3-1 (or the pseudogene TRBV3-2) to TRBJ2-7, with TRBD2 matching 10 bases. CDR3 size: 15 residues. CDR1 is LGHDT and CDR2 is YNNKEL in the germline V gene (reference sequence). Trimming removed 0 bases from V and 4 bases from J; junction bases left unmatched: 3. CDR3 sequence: CASSQDLAGGYEQYF. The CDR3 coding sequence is TGTGCCAGCAGCCAAGATTTAGCGGGAGGTTACGAGCAGTACTTC.

CDR3 sequence reads: CASSVLAGRSGAQYF. Here the CDR3 DNA reads TGTGCCAGCAGTGTACTCGCGGGGCGCTCCGGGGCCCAGTACTTC. The chain recombines TRBV2 with TRBJ2-5, with D perhaps TRBD2 (6 bases). V was shortened by 4 bases and J by 9 bases, with 21 bases between the two germline ends. The CDR3 totals 15 residues. Germline V CDR1 and CDR2: SNHLY, FYNNEI.

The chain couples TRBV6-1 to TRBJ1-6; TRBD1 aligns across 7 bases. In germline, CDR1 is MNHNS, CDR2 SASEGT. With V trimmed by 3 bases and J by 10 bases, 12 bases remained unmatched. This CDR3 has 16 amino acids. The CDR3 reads CASSDPSRDSLSPLHF. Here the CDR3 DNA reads TGTGCCAGCAGTGACCCGTCCCGGGACAGCTTATCACCCCTCCACTTT.

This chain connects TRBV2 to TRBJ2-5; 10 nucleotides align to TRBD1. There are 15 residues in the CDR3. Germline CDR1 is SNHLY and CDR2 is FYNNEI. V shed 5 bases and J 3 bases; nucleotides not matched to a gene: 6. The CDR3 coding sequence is TGTGCCAGCAGTTCTTTCGGGACAGGGGAAGAGACCCAGTACTTC. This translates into CASSSFGTGEETQYF.

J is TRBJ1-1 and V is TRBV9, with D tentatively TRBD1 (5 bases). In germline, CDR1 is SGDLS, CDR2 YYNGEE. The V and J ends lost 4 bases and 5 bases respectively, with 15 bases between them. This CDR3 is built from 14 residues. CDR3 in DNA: TGTGCCAGCAGCCCCTCGGGGGATCGGACTGAAGCTTTCTTT. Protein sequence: CASSPSGDRTEAFF. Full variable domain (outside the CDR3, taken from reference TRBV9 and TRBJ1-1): DSGVTQTPKHLITATGQRVTLRCSPRSGDLSVYWYQQSLDQGLQFLIQYYNGEERAKGNILERFSAQQFPDLHSELNLSSLELGDSALYFCASSPSGDRTEAFFGQGTRLTVV.

CDR3 protein: CASSLIPHTF. CDR3 in DNA: TGCGCCAGCAGCTTGATCCCCCACACCTTC. The chain links TRBV5-1 to TRBJ1-2, with D hard to call. The V gene lost 1 base and the J gene lost 12 bases, with 7 bases spanning the gap. CDR1 SGHRS and CDR2 YFSETQ come from the germline V gene. The CDR3 runs to 10 residues.

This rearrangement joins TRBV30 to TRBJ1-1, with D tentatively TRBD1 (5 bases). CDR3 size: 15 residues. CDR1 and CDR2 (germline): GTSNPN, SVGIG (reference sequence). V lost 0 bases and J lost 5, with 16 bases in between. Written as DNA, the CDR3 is TGTGCCTGGAGTGTACTAGTGGGGGTGGGGACTGAAGCTTTCTTT. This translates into CAWSVLVGVGTEAFF.

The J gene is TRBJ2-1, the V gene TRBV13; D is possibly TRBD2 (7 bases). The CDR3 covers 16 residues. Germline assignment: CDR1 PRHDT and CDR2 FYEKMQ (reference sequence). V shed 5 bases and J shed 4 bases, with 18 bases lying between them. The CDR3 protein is CASSGQGRGTYNEQFF. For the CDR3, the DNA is TGTGCCAGCAGCGGCCAGGGGCGGGGGACTTACAATGAGCAGTTCTTC.

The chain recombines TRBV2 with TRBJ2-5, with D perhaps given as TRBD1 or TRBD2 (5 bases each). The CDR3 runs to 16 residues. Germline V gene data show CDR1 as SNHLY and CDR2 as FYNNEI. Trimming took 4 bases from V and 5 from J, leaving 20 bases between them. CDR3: CASSGPTGAERETQYF. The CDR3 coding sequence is TGTGCCAGCAGTGGTCCGACCGGGGCTGAGAGGGAGACCCAGTACTTC.